The clone carrying this T cell receptor (beta chain) has only a few counts. These data belong to a study of blood T cells in healthy people across ages. Primers used in a second PCR of roughly 6 to 12 cycles were a sample-barcoded 5' primer and a J-beta primer mix. TCRdb reprocessed the 5' RACE reads with MiXCR, giving one entry per CDR3 protein. The repertoire has hundreds of thousands of distinct CDR3 sequences, about 32% of them found once; the top ten carry 15%. Donation came from healthy Caucasian individuals in Russia who were aged roughly 6 to 95. PBMCs, at least 6.5 million per sample, were isolated. The TCR was taken from a woman of 80 years or more in good health. Sequenced material: blood.

The CDR3 nucleotides read TGCGCCAGCAGCCTCCCAGGGGGACTCGGAAGGAATGGGCAGTACTTC. This gives the protein CASSLPGGLGRNGQYF. This rearrangement joins TRBV4-1 to TRBJ2-7; TRBD1 is a possible D gene (7 bases). Trimming left V 4 bases short and J 9 bases short, with 25 bases between. The CDR3 consists of 16 residues. The germline V gene has CDR1 MGHRA and CDR2 YSYEKL.